The 28 T cell receptor beta chains below were found in one sample sequenced in a study of shared clonotypes between healthy human individuals. Sequenced by immunoSEQ multiplex PCR; TCRdb stores in-frame clones only, minus some. The sample has about 1.5 million clones; approximately 98% are singletons. The sample taken for sequencing was naive CD4+ T cells sorted from blood. Subset of the sample: CD45RA+ positively selected. The receptors originated from a man aged 25-45 years in good health.

This rearrangement joins TRBV29-1 to TRBJ2-3; possibly TRBD1 for D (6 bases). Trimming stripped 3 bases from V and 0 bases from J, with 10 bases between. Germline CDR1 reads SQVTM; CDR2 reads ANQGSEA. The CDR3 has 14 residues. CDR3 sequence: CSVDGTTSTDTQYF. CDR3 in DNA: TGCAGCGTTGACGGGACAACCAGCACAGATACGCAGTATTTT.

V is TRBV15 and J is TRBJ1-3; no clear D. V dropped 2 bases and J dropped 0 bases, with 17 bases sitting between them. Germline-derived CDR1 and CDR2 are LNHNV and YYDKDF (reference sequence). This CDR3 region has 18 residues. The CDR3 coding sequence is TGTGCCACCAGCAGATTTGGAGGGCACGAGAGCTCTGGAAACACCATATATTTT. Translated: CATSRFGGHESSGNTIYF.

J is TRBJ2-1 and V is TRBV5-1, with TRBD2 matching over 13 bases. The CDR3 is made up of 17 amino acids. V gave up 4 bases and J gave up 4 bases; unmatched junction bases: 8. Germline loops: CDR1 SGHRS, CDR2 YFSETQ. The chain's CDR3 is CASSQRLAGGPYNEQFF. The CDR3 region has the DNA TGCGCCAGCAGCCAAAGACTAGCGGGAGGTCCATACAATGAGCAGTTCTTC.

The sample holds one count of this clone. This chain joins TRBV5-5 and TRBJ2-7; no firm D call. The germline V gene has CDR1 SGHKS and CDR2 YYEKEE (reference sequence). Trimming cost V 4 bases and J 0 bases, with 14 bases left between them. The CDR3 totals 15 residues. This CDR3 reads CASSRDVLSSYEQYF. Here the CDR3 DNA reads TGTGCCAGCAGCCGCGACGTCCTGAGCTCCTACGAGCAGTACTTC.

The gene calls are TRBV7-2 and TRBJ2-7, with 9 bases lining up with TRBD2. Germline lookup yields CDR1 SGHTA and CDR2 FQGNSA. V lost 5 bases and J lost 2; bases outside the gene matches: 7. The CDR3 is 15 amino acids. The CDR3 nucleotides are TGTGCCAGCAGCCTCGGACTAGCGAGGACCTACGAGCAGTACTTC. Encoded protein: CASSLGLARTYEQYF.

This chain joins TRBV27 and TRBJ2-4; 9 nucleotides align to TRBD1. The CDR3 loop spans 15 amino acids. CDR1 and CDR2 (germline): MNHEY, SMNVEV (reference sequence). Germline trimming cut 6 bases from V and 4 bases from J; bases unmatched to any gene: 7. The CDR3 is CASRSLGTGKNIQYF. CDR3 coding DNA: TGTGCCAGCAGGTCCCTAGGGACAGGGAAAAACATTCAGTACTTC.

Concerning this clone: In the same sample, other DNA sequences code for this CDR3. In DNA form, the CDR3 reads TGTGCCAGCAGCGTAGCTACAGGGTACGAGCAGTACTTC. Its translation: CASSVATGYEQYF. The rearrangement links TRBV9 to TRBJ2-7; weak D call: TRBD1 (6 bases). The CDR3 spans 13 residues. The germline V and J ends were trimmed by 0 bases and 4 bases, with 8 bases remaining between them. The germline V gene encodes CDR1 SGDLS and CDR2 YYNGEE.

This clone has just one count. The chain couples TRBV12-5 to TRBJ1-2; 8 bases line up with TRBD1. V lost 2 bases, J lost 8 bases, and 4 bases stayed unmatched. This CDR3 has 13 amino acids. The germline V gene has CDR1 LGHNT and CDR2 FRNRAP. The CDR3 region has the DNA TGTGCTAGTGGTTTGATGACAGGGGACGGCTACACCTTC. Residues: CASGLMTGDGYTF.

The rearrangement joins TRBV5-1 to TRBJ2-1, with 8 bases matching TRBD2. From germline, CDR1 is SGHRS and CDR2 YFSETQ. This CDR3 region has 15 residues. The trim removed 4 bases at V and 1 base at J, leaving 4 bases unmatched. The CDR3 reads CASSKGLGSYNEQFF. Here the CDR3 DNA reads TGCGCCAGCAGCAAGGGACTAGGTTCCTACAATGAGCAGTTCTTC.

The V call is TRBV9, the J call TRBJ2-1; D perhaps matches TRBD1 (6 bases). V lost 0 bases, J lost 3 bases, and 10 bases lay in between. Germline CDR1 is SGDLS and CDR2 is YYNGEE. The length of the CDR3 is 15 residues. This chain's CDR3 is CASSVAGHNYNEQFF. In DNA form, the CDR3 reads TGTGCCAGCAGCGTAGCGGGACACAACTACAATGAGCAGTTCTTC. The variable domain in full, with the rest retrieved from reference TRBV9 and TRBJ2-1, is DSGVTQTPKHLITATGQRVTLRCSPRSGDLSVYWYQQSLDQGLQFLIQYYNGEERAKGNILERFSAQQFPDLHSELNLSSLELGDSALYFCASSVAGHNYNEQFFGPGTRLTVL.

V and J are TRBV27 and TRBJ1-1, with D hard to call. The CDR3 totals 14 residues. V was cut by 4 bases and J by 7 bases, with 16 bases left in between. Germline loops: CDR1 MNHEY, CDR2 SMNVEV (reference sequence). CDR3 in DNA: TGTGCCAGCAGTTCCCGCGGGTTGCAACTTGAAGCTTTCTTT. Its protein is CASSSRGLQLEAFF.

In DNA, the CDR3 is TGTGCCAGCTCACCGACTGGGGAGGGTAATGAAAAACTGTTTTTT. This sequence encodes CASSPTGEGNEKLFF. This chain links TRBV18 with TRBJ1-4, with D hard to call. The CDR3 extends over 15 amino acids. From germline, CDR1 is KGHSH and CDR2 LQKENI. The V gene lost 3 bases and the J gene lost 4 bases, with 12 bases spanning the gap.

The V and J genes are TRBV6-1 and TRBJ2-1, with 7 bases aligning to TRBD1. The J segment lost 2 bases and the V segment lost 6 bases, leaving 4 bases of the junction unmatched. CDR1 and CDR2 from the germline V gene are MNHNS and SASEGT. This CDR3 is built from 14 residues. The CDR3 nucleotides read TGTGCCAGCAGACGTCAGGGGGCCTACAATGAGCAGTTCTTC. It specifies CASRRQGAYNEQFF.

V is TRBV30 and J is TRBJ1-5, with D perhaps matching TRBD1 (6 bases). Trimming shortened V by 0 bases and J by 8 bases, and 26 bases separated the two germline ends. The germline V gene has CDR1 GTSNPN and CDR2 SVGIG (reference sequence). The CDR3 has 18 amino acids. CDR3 region: CAWSVPRRIDRPRKPQHF. CDR3 bases: TGTGCCTGGAGTGTACCGAGGAGAATCGACAGGCCTCGCAAGCCCCAGCATTTT. The variable domain in full, with the rest retrieved from reference TRBV30 and TRBJ1-5, is SQTIHQWPATLVQPVGSPLSLECTVEGTSNPNLYWYRQAAGRGLQLLFYSVGIGQISSEVPQNLSASRPQDRQFILSSKKLLLSDSGFYLCAWSVPRRIDRPRKPQHFGDGTRLSIL.

The chain combines TRBV7-3 with TRBJ2-1; D is possibly TRBD1 or TRBD2 (5 bases each). The CDR3 spans 16 residues. Trimming shortened V by 5 bases and J by 1 base, and 15 bases separated the two germline ends. From germline, CDR1 is SGHTA and CDR2 FQGTGA. This chain's CDR3 is CASSLGPELSYNEQFF. In DNA, the CDR3 is TGTGCCAGCAGCCTGGGACCGGAGTTGTCCTACAATGAGCAGTTCTTC.

This chain joins TRBV7-9 and TRBJ1-5; TRBD1 matches 9 bases. CDR3 length: 14 residues. Per the germline V gene, CDR1 is SEHNR and CDR2 is FQNEAQ (reference sequence). With V trimmed by 3 bases and J by 4 bases, 1 base remained unmatched. DNA for the CDR3: TGTGCCAGCAGCTTCGGGACAGGGAATCAGCCCCAGCATTTT. Its protein is CASSFGTGNQPQHF.

The V call is TRBV6-1, the J call TRBJ1-2, with 7 bases aligning to TRBD1. V trimming: 5 bases; J trimming: 7 bases; junction bases outside the gene matches: 13. CDR1 MNHNS and CDR2 SASEGT come from the germline V gene. The CDR3 has 15 residues. The CDR3 spells CASSRRDSQATGYTF. As DNA, the CDR3 is TGTGCCAGCAGTCGAAGGGACAGTCAGGCAACTGGCTACACCTTC.

This chain's CDR3 is CASSLLGGSPQYF. Here the CDR3 DNA reads TGTGCCAGCAGCTTACTAGGGGGGAGCCCTCAGTATTTT. The chain carries TRBV7-2 and TRBJ2-3, with D perhaps assigned TRBD1 or TRBD2 (6 bases each). Germline V gene sequence: CDR1 SGHTA, CDR2 FQGNSA. The CDR3 loop spans 13 amino acids. V lost 2 bases to trimming and J lost 12 bases, with 15 bases between them.

The V and J genes are TRBV6-4 and TRBJ2-3; D is possibly TRBD2 (6 bases). Germline V gene lookup returns CDR1 MRHNA and CDR2 SNTAGT. The CDR3 totals 12 residues. Trimming removed 6 bases from V and 8 bases from J, with 12 bases in between. Here the CDR3 DNA reads TGTGCCAGCAGAAAACTAGCTGCTACGCAGTATTTT. It encodes CASRKLAATQYF.

The chain employs TRBV6-1 and TRBJ2-7; tentatively, D is TRBD1 (5 bases). Trimming removed 2 bases at V and 2 bases at J, with 7 bases between. The V gene's germline CDR1 is MNHNS and CDR2 SASEGT. CDR3 size: 13 residues. This CDR3 reads CASSELQAYEQYF. CDR3 bases: TGTGCCAGCAGTGAACTACAGGCCTACGAGCAGTACTTC.

The chain carries TRBV10-1 and TRBJ2-3, with no clear D. The CDR3 consists of 13 residues. Looked up from germline, CDR1 is WNHNN and CDR2 is SYGVQD (reference sequence). V was clipped by 3 bases and J by 2 bases, with 6 bases between them. CDR3 nucleotides: TGCGCCAGCAGTGAACGGGTCACAGATACGCAGTATTTT. Translated, it gives CASSERVTDTQYF.

CDR3 in amino acids: CSVFPSRESSYNEQFF. In DNA, the CDR3 is TGCAGCGTTTTCCCGTCACGAGAGTCCTCCTACAATGAGCAGTTCTTC. This chain links TRBV29-1 with TRBJ2-1; no reliable D call. This CDR3 region has 16 residues. Germline CDR1 SQVTM, CDR2 ANQGSEA. Trimming removed 5 bases at V and 0 bases at J, with 17 bases between.

The chain is built from TRBV20-1 and TRBJ2-1; D is unresolved. Trimming removed 6 bases from V and 9 bases from J, with 9 bases in between. This CDR3 is built from 10 residues. Germline V lookup: CDR1 DFQATT, CDR2 SNEGSKA (reference sequence). The CDR3 nucleotides read TGCAGTGCCGAAGCTTTTGAGCAGTTCTTC. It codes for CSAEAFEQFF.

The chain uses TRBV5-1 and TRBJ2-1; D remains unclear. The germline V and J ends were trimmed by 4 bases and 4 bases, with 6 bases remaining between them. This CDR3 is 12 amino acids long. Germline CDR1 is SGHRS and CDR2 is YFSETQ. In DNA form, the CDR3 reads TGCGCCAGCAGCACCTCGTACAATGAGCAGTTCTTC. Translated, it gives CASSTSYNEQFF.

The CDR3: CASSEFTSGRSEQYF. The CDR3 DNA reads TGTGCCAGCAGTGAATTTACTAGCGGGAGAAGCGAGCAGTACTTC. The chain uses TRBV6-1 and TRBJ2-7, with 11 bases that match TRBD2. The CDR3 length is 15 residues. V was clipped by 2 bases and J by 6 bases; unmatched bases: 6. CDR1 MNHNS and CDR2 SASEGT come from the germline V gene.

Remarks on this clone: Other DNA sequences in the same sample also yield this CDR3. The V gene is TRBV10-3, the J gene TRBJ2-7, with D unresolved. CDR1 ENHRY and CDR2 SYGVKD come from the germline V gene. The CDR3 totals 14 residues. With 0 bases removed from V and 2 bases from J, the gap between germline ends came to 8 bases. CDR3 bases: TGTGCCATCAGTGAGTCGAGTAGGGCCTACGAGCAGTACTTC. Encoded protein: CAISESSRAYEQYF.

The chain is built from TRBV5-1 and TRBJ2-5; 11 bases map to TRBD2. Per germline, CDR1 SGHRS and CDR2 YFSETQ. The CDR3 consists of 14 residues. J gave up 1 base and V 8 bases, and 4 bases lay outside the gene matches. The CDR3 bases are TGCGCCAGTTCGACTAGCGGGATCCAAGAGACCCAGTACTTC. Encoded protein: CASSTSGIQETQYF.

This rearrangement joins TRBV7-3 to TRBJ2-7, with D possibly TRBD1 on 6 matching bases. The CDR3 sequence is 12 residues long. Germline CDR1 reads SGHTA; CDR2 reads FQGTGA. The V and J ends lost 4 bases and 6 bases respectively, with 10 bases between them. The CDR3 spells CASSSQGSEQYF. For the CDR3, the DNA is TGTGCCAGCAGCTCACAGGGATCCGAGCAGTACTTC.